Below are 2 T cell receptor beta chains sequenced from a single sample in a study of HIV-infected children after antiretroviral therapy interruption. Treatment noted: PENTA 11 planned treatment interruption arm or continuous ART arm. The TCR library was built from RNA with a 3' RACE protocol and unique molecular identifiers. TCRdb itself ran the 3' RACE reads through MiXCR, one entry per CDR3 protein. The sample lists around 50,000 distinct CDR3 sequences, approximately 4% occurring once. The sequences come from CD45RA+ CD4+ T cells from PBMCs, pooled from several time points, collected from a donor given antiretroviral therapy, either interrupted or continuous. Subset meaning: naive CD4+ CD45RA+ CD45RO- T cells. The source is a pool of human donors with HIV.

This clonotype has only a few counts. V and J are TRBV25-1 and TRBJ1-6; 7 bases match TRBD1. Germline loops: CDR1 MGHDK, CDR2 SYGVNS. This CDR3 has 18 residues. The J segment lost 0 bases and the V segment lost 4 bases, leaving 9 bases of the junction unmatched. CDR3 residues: CASSATGQLSSYNSPLHF. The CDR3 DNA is TGTGCCAGCAGTGCTACGGGACAGCTAAGCTCCTATAATTCACCCCTCCACTTT.

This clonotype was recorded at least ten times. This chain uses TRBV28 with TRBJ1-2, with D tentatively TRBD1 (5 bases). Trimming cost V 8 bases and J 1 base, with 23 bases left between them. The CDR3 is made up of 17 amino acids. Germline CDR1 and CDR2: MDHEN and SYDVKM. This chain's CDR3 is CASLRGRVPFFNYGYTF. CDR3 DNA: TGTGCCAGCCTACGGGGGAGAGTGCCCTTCTTTAACTATGGCTACACCTTC.